This entry concerns a single T cell receptor beta chain. Its specific antigen is unknown. Per-base quality was not reported, and no clone a single base away is much larger than it. This entry belongs to a study of technical replicates of blood from a handful of donors listed by TCRdb under 2017. Relative to germline, V is 0 bases shorter and J is 5 bases shorter, with 14 bases between their ends. Its CDR3 holds 16 amino acids, cysteine through phenylalanine. The DNA shown is the 48-base CDR3, in frame from base 1. The germline V gene (reference sequence) specifies LNHNV as CDR1 and YYDKDF as CDR2. Library preparation employed the immunoSEQ multiplex PCR assay. This is the immuneACCESS table as TCRdb keeps it, with only in-frame sequences that have V and J called. A part of the clones is gone; compared with another copy, unresolved V genes explain less than half, and the rest is unexplained. The sample table holds 64,000 or so clones, of which around 97% were seen once. The ten largest clones represent over 0.2% of the sample.

The receptor's source is a human donor in good health. The sequenced sample consisted of T cells isolated from PBMCs. The sequence links TRBV15 to TRBJ1-5; possibly the D gene is TRBD1, per 5 matching bases. The nucleotides read TGTGCCACCAGCAGAGAAGCCTTAGTAGGGGATCAGCCCCAGCATTTT. Translation gives CATSREALVGDQPQHF.